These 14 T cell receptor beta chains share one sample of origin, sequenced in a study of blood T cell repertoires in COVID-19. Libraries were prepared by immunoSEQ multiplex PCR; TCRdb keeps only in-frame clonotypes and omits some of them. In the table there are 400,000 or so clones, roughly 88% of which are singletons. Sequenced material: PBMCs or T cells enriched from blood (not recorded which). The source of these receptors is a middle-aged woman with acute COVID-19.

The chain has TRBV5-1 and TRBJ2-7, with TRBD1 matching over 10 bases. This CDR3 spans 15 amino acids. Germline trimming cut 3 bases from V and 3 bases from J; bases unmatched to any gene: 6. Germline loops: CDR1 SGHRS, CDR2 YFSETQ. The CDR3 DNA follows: TGCGCCAGCAGCTCCACCCGGACAGGGGGCTACGAGCAGTACTTC. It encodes CASSSTRTGGYEQYF.

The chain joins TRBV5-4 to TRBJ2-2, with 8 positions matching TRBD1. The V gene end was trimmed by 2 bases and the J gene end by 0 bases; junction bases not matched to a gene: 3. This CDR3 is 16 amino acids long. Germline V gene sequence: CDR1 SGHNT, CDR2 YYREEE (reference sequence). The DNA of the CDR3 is TGTGCCAGCAGCTTCGAGGACAGGGCGAACACCGGGGAGCTGTTTTTT. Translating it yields CASSFEDRANTGELFF.

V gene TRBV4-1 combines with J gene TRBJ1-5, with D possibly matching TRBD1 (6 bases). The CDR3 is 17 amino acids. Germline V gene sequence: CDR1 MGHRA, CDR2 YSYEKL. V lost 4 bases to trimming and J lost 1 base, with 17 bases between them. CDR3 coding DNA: TGCGCCAGCAGCCTCGCAGTACAGGGCGGGAGCAATCAGCCCCAGCATTTT. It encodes CASSLAVQGGSNQPQHF.

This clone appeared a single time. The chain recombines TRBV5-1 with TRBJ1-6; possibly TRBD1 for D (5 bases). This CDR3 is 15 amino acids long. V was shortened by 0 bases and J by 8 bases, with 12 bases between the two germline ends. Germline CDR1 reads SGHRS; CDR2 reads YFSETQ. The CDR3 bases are TGCGCCAGCAGCTTGGGCCTCTGGGGGGATTCACCCCTCCACTTT. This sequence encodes CASSLGLWGDSPLHF.

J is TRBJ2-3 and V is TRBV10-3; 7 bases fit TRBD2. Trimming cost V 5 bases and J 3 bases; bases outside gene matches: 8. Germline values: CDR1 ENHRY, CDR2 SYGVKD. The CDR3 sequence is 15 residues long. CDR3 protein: CAISIERGGTDTQYF. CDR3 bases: TGTGCCATCAGTATAGAGCGGGGAGGAACAGATACGCAGTATTTT.

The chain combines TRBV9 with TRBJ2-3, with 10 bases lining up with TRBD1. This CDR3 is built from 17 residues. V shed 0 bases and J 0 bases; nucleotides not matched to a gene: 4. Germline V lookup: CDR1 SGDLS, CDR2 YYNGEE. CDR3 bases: TGTGCCAGCAGCGTAGTCCCGGGACAGGGGAGCACAGATACGCAGTATTTT. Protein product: CASSVVPGQGSTDTQYF.

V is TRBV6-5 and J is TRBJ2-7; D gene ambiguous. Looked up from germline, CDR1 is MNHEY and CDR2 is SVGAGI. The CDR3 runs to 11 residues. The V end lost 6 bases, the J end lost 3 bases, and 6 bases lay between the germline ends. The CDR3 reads CASRLNYEQYF. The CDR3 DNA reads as TGTGCCAGCAGACTCAACTACGAGCAGTACTTC.

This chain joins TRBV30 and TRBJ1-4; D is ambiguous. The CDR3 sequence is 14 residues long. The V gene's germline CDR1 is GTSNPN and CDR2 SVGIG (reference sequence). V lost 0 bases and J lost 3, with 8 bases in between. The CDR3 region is CAWSVRRSNEKLFF. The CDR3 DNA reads TGTGCCTGGAGTGTAAGGAGGTCTAATGAAAAACTGTTTTTT.

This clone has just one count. CDR3 sequence reads: CASSLVRQGLSSYEQYF. CDR3 DNA: TGTGCCAGCAGCTTAGTCCGACAGGGGCTTAGCTCCTACGAGCAGTACTTC. The chain uses TRBV7-8 and TRBJ2-7, with 8 bases identical to TRBD1. CDR1 is SGHVS and CDR2 is FQNEAQ in the germline V gene. Trimming at V came to 1 base and at J to 0 bases, leaving 8 bases not matched to a gene. This CDR3 is built from 17 residues. The full variable domain, in which reference TRBV7-8 and TRBJ2-7 provide the parts outside the CDR3, is GAGVSQSPRYKVAKRGQDVALRCDPISGHVSLFWYQQALGQGPEFLTYFQNEAQLDKSGLPSDRFFAERPEGSVSTLKIQRTQQEDSAVYLCASSLVRQGLSSYEQYFGPGTRLTVT.

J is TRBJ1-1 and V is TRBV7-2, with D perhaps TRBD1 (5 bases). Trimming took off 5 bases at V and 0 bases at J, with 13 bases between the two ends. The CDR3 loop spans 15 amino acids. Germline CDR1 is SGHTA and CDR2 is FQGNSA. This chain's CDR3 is CASSPPGTLNTEAFF. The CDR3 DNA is TGTGCCAGCAGCCCCCCGGGGACTTTGAACACTGAAGCTTTCTTT.

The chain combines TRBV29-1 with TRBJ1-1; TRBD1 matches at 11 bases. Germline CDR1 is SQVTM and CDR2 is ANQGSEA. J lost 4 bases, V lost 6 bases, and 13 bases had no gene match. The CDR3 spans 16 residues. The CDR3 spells CSVNRPGQGVGTEAFF. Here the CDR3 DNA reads TGCAGCGTAAATCGCCCGGGACAGGGGGTCGGCACTGAAGCTTTCTTT.

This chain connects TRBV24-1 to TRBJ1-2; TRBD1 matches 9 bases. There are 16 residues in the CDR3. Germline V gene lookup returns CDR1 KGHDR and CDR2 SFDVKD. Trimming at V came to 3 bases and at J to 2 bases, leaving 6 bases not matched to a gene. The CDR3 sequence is CATSDEGTGPNYGYTF. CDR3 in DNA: TGTGCCACCAGTGATGAGGGGACAGGGCCCAACTATGGCTACACCTTC.

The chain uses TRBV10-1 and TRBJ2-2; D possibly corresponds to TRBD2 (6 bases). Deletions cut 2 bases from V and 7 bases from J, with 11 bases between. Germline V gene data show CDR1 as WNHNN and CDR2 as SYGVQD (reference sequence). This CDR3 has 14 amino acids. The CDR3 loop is CASSEGGVGGELFF. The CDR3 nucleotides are TGCGCCAGCAGTGAGGGCGGGGTCGGCGGGGAGCTGTTTTTT.

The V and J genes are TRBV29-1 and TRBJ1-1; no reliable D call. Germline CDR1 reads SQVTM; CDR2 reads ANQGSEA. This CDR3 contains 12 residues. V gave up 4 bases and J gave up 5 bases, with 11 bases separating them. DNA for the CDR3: TGCAGCGTTGGGAGTTCGGGGACTGAAGCTTTCTTT. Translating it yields CSVGSSGTEAFF.